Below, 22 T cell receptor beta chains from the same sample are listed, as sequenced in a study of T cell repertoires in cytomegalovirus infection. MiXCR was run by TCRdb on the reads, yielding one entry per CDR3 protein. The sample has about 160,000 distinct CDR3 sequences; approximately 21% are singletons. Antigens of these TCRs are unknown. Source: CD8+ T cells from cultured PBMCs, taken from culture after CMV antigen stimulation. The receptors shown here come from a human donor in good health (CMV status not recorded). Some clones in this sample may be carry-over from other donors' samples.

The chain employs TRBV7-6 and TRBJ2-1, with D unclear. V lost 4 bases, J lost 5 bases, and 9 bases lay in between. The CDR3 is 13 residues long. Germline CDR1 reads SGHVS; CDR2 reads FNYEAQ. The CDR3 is CASSSGLHNEQFF. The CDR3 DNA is TGTGCCAGCAGCTCGGGCCTCCACAATGAGCAGTTCTTC.

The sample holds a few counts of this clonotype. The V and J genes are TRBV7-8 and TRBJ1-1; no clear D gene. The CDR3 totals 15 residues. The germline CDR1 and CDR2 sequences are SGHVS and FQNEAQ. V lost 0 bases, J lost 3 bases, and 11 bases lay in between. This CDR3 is CASSLAHDRYTEAFF. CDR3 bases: TGTGCCAGCAGCTTAGCGCATGACCGGTACACTGAAGCTTTCTTT.

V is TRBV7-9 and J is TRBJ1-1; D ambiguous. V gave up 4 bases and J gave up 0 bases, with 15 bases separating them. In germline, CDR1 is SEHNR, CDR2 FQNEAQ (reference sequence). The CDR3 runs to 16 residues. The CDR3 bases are TGTGCCAGCAGCTCAGCTAACCCTCAGATGAACACTGAAGCTTTCTTT. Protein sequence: CASSSANPQMNTEAFF.

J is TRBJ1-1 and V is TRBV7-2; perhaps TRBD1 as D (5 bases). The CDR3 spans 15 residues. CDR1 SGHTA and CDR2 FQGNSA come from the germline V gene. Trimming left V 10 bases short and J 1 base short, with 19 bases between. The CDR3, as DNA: TGTGCCACCCAGGGAAGAGCCTGGAGGAACACTGAAGCTTTCTTT. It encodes CATQGRAWRNTEAFF.

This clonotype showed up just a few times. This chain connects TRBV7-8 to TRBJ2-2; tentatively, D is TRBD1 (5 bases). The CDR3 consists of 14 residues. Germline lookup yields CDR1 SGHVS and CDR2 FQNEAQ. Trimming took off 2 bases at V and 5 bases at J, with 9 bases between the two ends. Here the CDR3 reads CASSLRAGTGELFF. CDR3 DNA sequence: TGTGCCAGCAGCTTAAGGGCAGGGACCGGGGAGCTGTTTTTT.

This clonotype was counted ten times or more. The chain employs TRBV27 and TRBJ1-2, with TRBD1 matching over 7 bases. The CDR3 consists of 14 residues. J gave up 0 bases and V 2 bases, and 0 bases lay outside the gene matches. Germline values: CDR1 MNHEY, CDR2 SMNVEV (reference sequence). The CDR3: CASSLQGANYGYTF. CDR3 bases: TGTGCCAGCAGTTTACAGGGGGCTAACTATGGCTACACCTTC.

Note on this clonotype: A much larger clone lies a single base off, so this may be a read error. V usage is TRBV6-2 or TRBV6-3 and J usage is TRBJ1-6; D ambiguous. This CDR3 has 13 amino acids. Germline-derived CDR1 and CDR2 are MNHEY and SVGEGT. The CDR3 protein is CARSGKYNSPLHF. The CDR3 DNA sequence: TGTGCCCGCAGCGGGAAATATAATTCACCCCTCCACTTT.

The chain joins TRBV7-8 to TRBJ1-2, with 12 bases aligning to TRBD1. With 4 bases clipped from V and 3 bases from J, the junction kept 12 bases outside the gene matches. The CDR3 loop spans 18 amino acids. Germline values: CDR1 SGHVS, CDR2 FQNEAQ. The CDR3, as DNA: TGTGCCAGCAGCTATCGTCCCGGGACAGGGGGCTTGGACTATGGCTACACCTTC. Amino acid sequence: CASSYRPGTGGLDYGYTF. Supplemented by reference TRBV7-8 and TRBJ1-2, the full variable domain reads GAGVSQSPRYKVAKRGQDVALRCDPISGHVSLFWYQQALGQGPEFLTYFQNEAQLDKSGLPSDRFFAERPEGSVSTLKIQRTQQEDSAVYLCASSYRPGTGGLDYGYTFGSGTRLTVV.

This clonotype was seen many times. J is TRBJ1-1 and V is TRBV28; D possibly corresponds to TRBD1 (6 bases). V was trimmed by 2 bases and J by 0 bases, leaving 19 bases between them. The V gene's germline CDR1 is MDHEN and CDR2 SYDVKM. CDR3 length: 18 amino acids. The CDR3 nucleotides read TGTGCCAGCAGTTTACTTCCGGGGGCCGGGATGATGAACACTGAAGCTTTCTTT. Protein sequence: CASSLLPGAGMMNTEAFF.

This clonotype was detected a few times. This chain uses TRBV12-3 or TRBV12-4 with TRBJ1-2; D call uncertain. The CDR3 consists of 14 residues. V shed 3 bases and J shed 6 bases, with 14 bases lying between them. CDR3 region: CASSFGQPLNGYTF. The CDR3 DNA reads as TGTGCCAGCAGTTTCGGCCAGCCCTTAAATGGCTACACCTTC.

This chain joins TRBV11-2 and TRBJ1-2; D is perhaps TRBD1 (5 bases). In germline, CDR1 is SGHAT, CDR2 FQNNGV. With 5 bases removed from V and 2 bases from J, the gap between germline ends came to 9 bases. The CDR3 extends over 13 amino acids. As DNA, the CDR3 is TGTGCCAGCAGCCCGGGGGGAAACTATGGCTACACCTTC. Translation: CASSPGGNYGYTF. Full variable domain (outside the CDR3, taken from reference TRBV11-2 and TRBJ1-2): EAGVAQSPRYKIIEKRQSVAFWCNPISGHATLYWYQQILGQGPKLLIQFQNNGVVDDSQLPKDRFSAERLKGVDSTLKIQPAKLEDSAVYLCASSPGGNYGYTFGSGTRLTVV.

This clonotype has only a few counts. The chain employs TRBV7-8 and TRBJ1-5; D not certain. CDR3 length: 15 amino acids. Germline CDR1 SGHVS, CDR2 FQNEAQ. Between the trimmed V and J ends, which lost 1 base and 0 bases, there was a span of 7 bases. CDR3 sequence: CASSLEGTSNQPQHF. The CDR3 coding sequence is TGTGCCAGCAGCTTAGAGGGAACTAGCAATCAGCCCCAGCATTTT.

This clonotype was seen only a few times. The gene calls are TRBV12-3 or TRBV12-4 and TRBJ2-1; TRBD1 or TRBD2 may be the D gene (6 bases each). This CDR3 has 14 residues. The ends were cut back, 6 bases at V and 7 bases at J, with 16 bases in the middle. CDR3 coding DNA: TGTGCCAGCAGCGAGGGGGGAGCAAGGAATGAGCAGTTCTTC. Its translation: CASSEGGARNEQFF.

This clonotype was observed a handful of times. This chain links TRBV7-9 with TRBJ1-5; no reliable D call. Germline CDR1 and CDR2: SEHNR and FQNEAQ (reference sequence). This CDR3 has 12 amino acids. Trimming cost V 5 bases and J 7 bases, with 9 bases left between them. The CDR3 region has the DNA TGTGCCAGCAGCCAAGATATCCAGCCCCAGCATTTT. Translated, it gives CASSQDIQPQHF.

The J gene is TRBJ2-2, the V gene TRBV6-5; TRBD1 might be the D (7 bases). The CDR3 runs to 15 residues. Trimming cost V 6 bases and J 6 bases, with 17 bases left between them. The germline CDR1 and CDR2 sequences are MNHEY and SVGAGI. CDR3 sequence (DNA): TGTGCCAGCAGAGGAGGGACAGAAGTTGCCGGGGAGCTGTTTTTT. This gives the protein CASRGGTEVAGELFF.

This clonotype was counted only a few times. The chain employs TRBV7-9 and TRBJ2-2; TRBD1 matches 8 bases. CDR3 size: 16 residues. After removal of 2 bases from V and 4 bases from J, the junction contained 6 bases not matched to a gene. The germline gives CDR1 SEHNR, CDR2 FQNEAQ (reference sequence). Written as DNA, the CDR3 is TGTGCCAGCAGCTTAAGGACAGGGATCGTCACCGGGGAGCTGTTTTTT. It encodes CASSLRTGIVTGELFF. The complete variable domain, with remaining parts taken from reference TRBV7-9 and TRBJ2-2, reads DTGVSQNPRHKITKRGQNVTFRCDPISEHNRLYWYRQTLGQGPEFLTYFQNEAQLEKSRLLSDRFSAERPKGSFSTLEIQRTEQGDSAMYLCASSLRTGIVTGELFFGEGSRLTVL.

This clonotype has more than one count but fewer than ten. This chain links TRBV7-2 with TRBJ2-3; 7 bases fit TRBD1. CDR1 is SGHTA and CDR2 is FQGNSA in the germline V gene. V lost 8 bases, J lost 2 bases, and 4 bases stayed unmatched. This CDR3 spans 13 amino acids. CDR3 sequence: CASGTVATDTQYF. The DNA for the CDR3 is TGTGCCAGCGGGACAGTCGCCACAGATACGCAGTATTTT.

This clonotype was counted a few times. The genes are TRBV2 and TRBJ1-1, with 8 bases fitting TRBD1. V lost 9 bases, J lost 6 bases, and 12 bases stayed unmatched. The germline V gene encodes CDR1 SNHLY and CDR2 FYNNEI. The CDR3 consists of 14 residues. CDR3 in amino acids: CASYRGAWDSEAFF. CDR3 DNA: TGTGCCAGTTACAGGGGGGCATGGGACTCTGAAGCTTTCTTT.

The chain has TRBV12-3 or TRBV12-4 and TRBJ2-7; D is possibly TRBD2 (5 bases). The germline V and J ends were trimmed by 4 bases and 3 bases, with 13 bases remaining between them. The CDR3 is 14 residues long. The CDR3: CASSSLDGIYEQYF. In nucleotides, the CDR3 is TGTGCCAGCAGTTCCCTGGACGGGATCTACGAGCAGTACTTC.

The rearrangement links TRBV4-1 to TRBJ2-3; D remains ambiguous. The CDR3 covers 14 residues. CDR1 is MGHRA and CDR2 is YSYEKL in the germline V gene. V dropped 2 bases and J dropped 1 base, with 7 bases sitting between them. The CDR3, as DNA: TGCGCCAGCAGCCAAATTGCGGGCACAGATACGCAGTATTTT. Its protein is CASSQIAGTDTQYF.

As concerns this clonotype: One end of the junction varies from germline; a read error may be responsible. This CDR3 reads CASSPPLQGNAGELFF. The CDR3 DNA is TGTGCCAGCAGCCCCCCTCTACAGGGGAACGCCGGGGAGCTGTTTTTT. This chain connects TRBV13 to TRBJ2-2; 7 bases are shared with TRBD1. Germline CDR1 PRHDT, CDR2 FYEKMQ (reference sequence). This CDR3 is 16 amino acids long.

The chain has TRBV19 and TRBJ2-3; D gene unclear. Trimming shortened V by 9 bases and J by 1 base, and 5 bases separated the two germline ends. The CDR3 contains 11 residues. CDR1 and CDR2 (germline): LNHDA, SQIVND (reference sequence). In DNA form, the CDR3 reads TGTGCCAGACCGGGCACAGATACGCAGTATTTT. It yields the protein CARPGTDTQYF. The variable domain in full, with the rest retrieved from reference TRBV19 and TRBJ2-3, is DGGITQSPKYLFRKEGQNVTLSCEQNLNHDAMYWYRQDPGQGLRLIYYSQIVNDFQKGDIAEGYSVSREKKESFPLTVTSAQKNPTAFYLCARPGTDTQYFGPGTRLTVL.